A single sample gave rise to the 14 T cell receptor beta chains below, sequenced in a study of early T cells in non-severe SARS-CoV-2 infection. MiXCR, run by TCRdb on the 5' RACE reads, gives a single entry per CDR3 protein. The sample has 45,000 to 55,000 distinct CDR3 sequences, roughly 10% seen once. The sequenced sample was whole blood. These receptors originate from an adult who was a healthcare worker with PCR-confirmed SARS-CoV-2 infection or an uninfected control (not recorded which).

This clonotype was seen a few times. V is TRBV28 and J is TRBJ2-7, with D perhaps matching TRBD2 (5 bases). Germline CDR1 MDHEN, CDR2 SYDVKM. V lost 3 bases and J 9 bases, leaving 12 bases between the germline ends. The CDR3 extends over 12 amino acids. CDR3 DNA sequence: TGTGCCAGCAGTTTCGGGAAGACCGGGCAGTACTTC. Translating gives CASSFGKTGQYF.

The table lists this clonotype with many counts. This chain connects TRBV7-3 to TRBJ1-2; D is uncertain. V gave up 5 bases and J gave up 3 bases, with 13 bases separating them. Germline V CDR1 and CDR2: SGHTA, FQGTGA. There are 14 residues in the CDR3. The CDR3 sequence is CASSQAPEHYGYTF. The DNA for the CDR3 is TGTGCCAGCAGCCAGGCGCCCGAGCACTATGGCTACACCTTC.

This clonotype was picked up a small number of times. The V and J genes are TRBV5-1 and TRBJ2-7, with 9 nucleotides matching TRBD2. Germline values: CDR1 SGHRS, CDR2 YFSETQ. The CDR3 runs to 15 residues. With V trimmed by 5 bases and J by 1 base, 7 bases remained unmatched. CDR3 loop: CASSPGTSTSYEQYF. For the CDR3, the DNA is TGCGCCAGCAGTCCCGGGACTAGCACTTCCTACGAGCAGTACTTC.

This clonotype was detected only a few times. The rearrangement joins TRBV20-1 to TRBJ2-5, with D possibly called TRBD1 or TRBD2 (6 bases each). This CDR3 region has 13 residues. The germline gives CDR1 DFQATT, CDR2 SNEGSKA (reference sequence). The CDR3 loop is CSIQQGGGETQYF. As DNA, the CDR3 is TGCAGCATACAACAGGGAGGAGGAGAGACCCAGTACTTC.

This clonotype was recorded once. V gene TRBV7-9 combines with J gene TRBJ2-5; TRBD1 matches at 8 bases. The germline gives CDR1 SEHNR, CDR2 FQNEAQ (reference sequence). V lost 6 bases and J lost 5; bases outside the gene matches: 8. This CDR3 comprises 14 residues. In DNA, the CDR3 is TGTGCCAGCAGTCAAACAGGGGGATTCGAGACCCAGTACTTC. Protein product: CASSQTGGFETQYF.

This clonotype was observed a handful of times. CDR3 bases: TGTGCCAGCAGTTTATGGGGGGGGACCACTGAAGCTTTCTTT. Protein: CASSLWGGTTEAFF. J is TRBJ1-1 and V is TRBV28; the D gene is possibly TRBD1 (5 bases). V lost 0 bases and J lost 4, with 9 bases in between. The CDR3 consists of 14 residues. Germline V gives CDR1 MDHEN, CDR2 SYDVKM. Based on the CDR3 plus reference TRBV28 and TRBJ1-1, the full variable domain is DVKVTQSSRYLVKRTGEKVFLECVQDMDHENMFWYRQDPGLGLRLIYFSYDVKMKEKGDIPEGYSVSREKKERFSLILESASTNQTSMYLCASSLWGGTTEAFFGQGTRLTVV.

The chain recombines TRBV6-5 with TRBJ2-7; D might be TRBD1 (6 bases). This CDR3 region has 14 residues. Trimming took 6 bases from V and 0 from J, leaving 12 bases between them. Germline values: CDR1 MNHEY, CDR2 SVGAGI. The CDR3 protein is CASRTGTSSYEQYF. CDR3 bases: TGTGCCAGCAGAACAGGGACCAGCTCCTACGAGCAGTACTTC.

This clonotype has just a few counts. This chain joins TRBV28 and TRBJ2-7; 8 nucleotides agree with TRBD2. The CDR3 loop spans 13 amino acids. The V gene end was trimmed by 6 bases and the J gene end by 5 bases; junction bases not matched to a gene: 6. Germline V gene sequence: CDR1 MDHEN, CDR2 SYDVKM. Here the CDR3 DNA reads TGTGCCAGCAGCTCGGGGGGGCCAAACGAGCAGTACTTC. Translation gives CASSSGGPNEQYF. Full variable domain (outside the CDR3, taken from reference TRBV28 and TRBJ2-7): DVKVTQSSRYLVKRTGEKVFLECVQDMDHENMFWYRQDPGLGLRLIYFSYDVKMKEKGDIPEGYSVSREKKERFSLILESASTNQTSMYLCASSSGGPNEQYFGPGTRLTVT.

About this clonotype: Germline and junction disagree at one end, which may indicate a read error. CDR3 amino acids: CASSPGQARNTEAFF. The CDR3 DNA sequence: TGTGCCAGCTCACCGGGACAGGCACGGAACACTGAAGCTTTCTTC. This chain uses TRBV18 with TRBJ1-1; 8 bases fit TRBD1. Germline assignment: CDR1 KGHSH and CDR2 LQKENI. The CDR3 sequence is 15 residues long.

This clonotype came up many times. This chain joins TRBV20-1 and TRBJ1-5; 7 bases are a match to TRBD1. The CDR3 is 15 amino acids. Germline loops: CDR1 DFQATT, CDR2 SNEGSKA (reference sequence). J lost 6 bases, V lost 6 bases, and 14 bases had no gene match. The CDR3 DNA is TGCAGTGCCCGAACGAGACAGGGAGCGAGTCAGCCCCAGCATTTT. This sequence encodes CSARTRQGASQPQHF.

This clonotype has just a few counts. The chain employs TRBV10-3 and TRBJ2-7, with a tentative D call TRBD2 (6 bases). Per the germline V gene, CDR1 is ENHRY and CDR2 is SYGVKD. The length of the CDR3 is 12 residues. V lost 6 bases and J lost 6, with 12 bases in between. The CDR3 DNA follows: TGTGCCATCAGCCTCGGGGGAAGCGAGCAGTACTTC. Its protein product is CAISLGGSEQYF.

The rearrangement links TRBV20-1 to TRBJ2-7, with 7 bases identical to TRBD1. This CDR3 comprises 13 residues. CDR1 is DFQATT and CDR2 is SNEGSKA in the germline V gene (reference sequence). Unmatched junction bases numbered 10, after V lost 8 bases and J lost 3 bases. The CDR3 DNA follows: TGCAGTCTCAGACAGGGATCATTCTACGAGCAGTACTTC. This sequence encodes CSLRQGSFYEQYF.

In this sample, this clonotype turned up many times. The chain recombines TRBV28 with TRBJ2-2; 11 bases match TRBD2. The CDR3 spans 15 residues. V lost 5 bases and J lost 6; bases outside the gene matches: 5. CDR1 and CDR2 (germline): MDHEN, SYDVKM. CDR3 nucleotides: TGTGCCAGCAGTCTTAGCGGGGGGGCATCCGGGGAGCTGTTTTTT. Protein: CASSLSGGASGELFF. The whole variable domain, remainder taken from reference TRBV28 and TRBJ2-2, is DVKVTQSSRYLVKRTGEKVFLECVQDMDHENMFWYRQDPGLGLRLIYFSYDVKMKEKGDIPEGYSVSREKKERFSLILESASTNQTSMYLCASSLSGGASGELFFGEGSRLTVL.

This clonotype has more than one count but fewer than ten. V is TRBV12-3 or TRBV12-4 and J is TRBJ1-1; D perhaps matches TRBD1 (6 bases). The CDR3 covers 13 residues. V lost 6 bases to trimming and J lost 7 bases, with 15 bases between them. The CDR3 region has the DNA TGTGCCAGCAGCCCGACAGGCCAGGTTGAAGCTTTCTTT. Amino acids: CASSPTGQVEAFF.